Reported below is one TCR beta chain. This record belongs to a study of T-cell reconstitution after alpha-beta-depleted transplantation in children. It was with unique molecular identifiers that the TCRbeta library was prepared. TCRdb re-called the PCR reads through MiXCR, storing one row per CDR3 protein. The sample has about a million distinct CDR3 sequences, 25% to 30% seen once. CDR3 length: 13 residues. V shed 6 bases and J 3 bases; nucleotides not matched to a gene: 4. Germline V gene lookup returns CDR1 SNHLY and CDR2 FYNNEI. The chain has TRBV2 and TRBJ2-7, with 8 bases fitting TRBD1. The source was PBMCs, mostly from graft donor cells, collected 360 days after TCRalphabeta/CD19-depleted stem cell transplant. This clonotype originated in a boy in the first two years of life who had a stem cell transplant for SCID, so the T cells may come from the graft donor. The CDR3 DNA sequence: TGTGCCAGCAGCGGACAGGGATTCTACGAGCAGTACTTC. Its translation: CASSGQGFYEQYF. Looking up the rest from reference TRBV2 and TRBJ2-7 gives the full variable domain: EPEVTQTPSHQVTQMGQEVILRCVPISNHLYFYWYRQILGQKVEFLVSFYNNEISEKSEIFDDQFSVERPDGSNFTLKIRSTKLEDSAMYFCASSGQGFYEQYFGPGTRLTVT.